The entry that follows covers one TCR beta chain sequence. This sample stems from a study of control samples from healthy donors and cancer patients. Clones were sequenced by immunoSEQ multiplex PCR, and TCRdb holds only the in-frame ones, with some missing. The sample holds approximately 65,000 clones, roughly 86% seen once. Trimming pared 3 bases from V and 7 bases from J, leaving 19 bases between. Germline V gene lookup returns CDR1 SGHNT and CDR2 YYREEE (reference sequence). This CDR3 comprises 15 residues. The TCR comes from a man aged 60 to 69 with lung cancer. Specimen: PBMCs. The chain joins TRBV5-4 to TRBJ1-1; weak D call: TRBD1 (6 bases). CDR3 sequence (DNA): TGTGCCAGCAGCTCTCGAACGGGCGGGGGGCGTGAAGCTTTCTTT. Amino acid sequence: CASSSRTGGGREAFF. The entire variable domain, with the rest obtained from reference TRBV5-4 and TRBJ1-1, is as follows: ETGVTQSPTHLIKTRGQQVTLRCSSQSGHNTVSWYQQALGQGPQFIFQYYREEENGRGNFPPRFSGLQFPNYSSELNVNALELDDSALYLCASSSRTGGGREAFFGQGTRLTVV.